This T cell receptor (beta chain) was observed in a study of T cells in Graves' hyperthyroidism and ophthalmopathy. V was pared by 9 bases and J by 5 bases, with 23 bases between. The CDR3 extends over 15 amino acids. Germline assignment: CDR1 LNHDA and CDR2 SQIVND (reference sequence). Researchers took RNA transcripts and amplified the TCR beta CDR3 regions from them. HTBI primers drove first-round RT-PCR of the TCR CDR3. A single record per CDR3 protein comes from TCRdb applying MiXCR to the multiplex PCR reads. This sample has fewer than 850,000 distinct CDR3 sequences, with 15% to 20% found just once. This clonotype was counted between two and nine times.

Sequenced sample: blood. The sequence derives from a man between 50 and 59 years old with Graves' hyperthyroidism. V is TRBV19 and J is TRBJ2-7; tentatively, D is TRBD2 (6 bases). The CDR3 loop is CASQKNAGTKDEQYF. DNA of the CDR3: TGTGCCAGCCAAAAAAACGCGGGAACAAAAGACGAGCAGTACTTC. The variable domain in full, completed from reference TRBV19 and TRBJ2-7, reads DGGITQSPKYLFRKEGQNVTLSCEQNLNHDAMYWYRQDPGQGLRLIYYSQIVNDFQKGDIAEGYSVSREKKESFPLTVTSAQKNPTAFYLCASQKNAGTKDEQYFGPGTRLTVT.